The T cell receptor beta chain under discussion was sequenced for a study of cytomegalovirus exposure and HLA in healthy donors. Whole-study results and caveats: Some segments of the V type, notably TRBV6-2 and TRBV6-3, were excluded as indistinguishable. The authors assumed roughly uniform sequencing depth across donors for presence/absence analyses. Rare TCR sequences predominated, though certain public TCRs were found in many donors.

Healthy bone marrow donors supplied every sample. Turning to this clone: What it binds is not known.

CDR1 is MDHEN, CDR2 SYDVKM, per germline. The length of the CDR3 is 17 residues. The trim removed 4 bases at V and 2 bases at J, leaving 11 bases unmatched. Primers: 60 Vbeta forward and 13 Jbeta reverse. Only in-frame clones appear in the TCRdb table, and some are missing; sequencing was by immunoSEQ multiplex PCR. The table for this sample gives over 35,000 clones. Material for sequencing was PBMCs. The clonotype was recovered from a woman under 40 in good health and CMV-seronegative. The J gene is TRBJ2-7, the V gene TRBV28; TRBD1 aligns across 10 bases. CDR3: CASSSPRDRGAAYEQYF. The CDR3 coding sequence is TGTGCCAGCAGTTCCCCTCGGGACAGGGGTGCCGCCTACGAGCAGTACTTC. The full variable domain, with the rest looked up from reference TRBV28 and TRBJ2-7, is DVKVTQSSRYLVKRTGEKVFLECVQDMDHENMFWYRQDPGLGLRLIYFSYDVKMKEKGDIPEGYSVSREKKERFSLILESASTNQTSMYLCASSSPRDRGAAYEQYFGPGTRLTVT.